This T cell receptor beta chain was captured by sequencing in a study of early T cells in non-severe SARS-CoV-2 infection. Study findings and constraints: There was a bias toward anti-spike CD8 responses in VDJdb matching, which missed private and CD4 specificities.

Regarding this clonotype: Its antigen is unidentified.

TCRdb itself ran the 5' RACE reads through MiXCR, one entry per CDR3 protein. The sample carries 50,000 to 80,000 distinct CDR3 sequences, 4.9% recorded once. This sequence originates from an adult who was a healthcare worker with PCR-confirmed SARS-CoV-2 infection or an uninfected control (not recorded which). Source material: whole blood.

CDR3 sequence: CASSVQSSGNTIYF. The CDR3 bases are TGTGCCAGCAGCGTTCAATCGTCTGGAAACACCATATATTTT. This rearrangement joins TRBV9 to TRBJ1-3; no definite D call. Germline CDR1 SGDLS, CDR2 YYNGEE. Between the trimmed V and J ends, which lost 2 bases and 1 base, there was a span of 7 bases. The CDR3 is made up of 14 amino acids.